What follows are 14 T cell receptor beta chains derived from one specimen sequenced in a study of shared clonotypes between healthy human individuals. Selected positively for CCR7 and CD45RO-negative, naive CD8 cells excluded terminally differentiated effector memory CD45RA+ cells. The protocol was immunoSEQ multiplex PCR, while the TCRdb copy is restricted to in-frame clones and leaves out a portion. The table includes 800,000 or so clones, roughly 96% detected once. The material sequenced was naive CD8+ T cells sorted from blood. The receptors derive from a young man in good health.

In the case of this clone: Other DNA variants within this sample encode the same CDR3. This chain joins TRBV9 and TRBJ2-7, with 9 bases identical to TRBD1. This CDR3 is 14 amino acids long. Germline assignment: CDR1 SGDLS and CDR2 YYNGEE. V gave up 4 bases and J gave up 4 bases; unmatched junction bases: 6. CDR3 in amino acids: CASSPRDRAYEQYF. CDR3 DNA sequence: TGTGCCAGCAGCCCTCGGGACAGGGCGTACGAGCAGTACTTC.

The chain employs TRBV12-5 and TRBJ2-7, with 11 bases identical to TRBD2. The CDR3 totals 20 residues. Trimming removed 1 base from V and 0 bases from J; junction bases left unmatched: 14. Germline V gives CDR1 LGHNT, CDR2 FRNRAP. CDR3 in amino acids: CASGLAWGTATSGDSYEQYF. CDR3 nucleotides: TGTGCTAGTGGTTTGGCCTGGGGTACCGCGACTAGCGGGGACTCCTACGAGCAGTACTTC.

CDR3 bases: TGTGCCAGCAGCTGGGGACTAGCGGACTACGAGCAGTACTTC. Its protein is CASSWGLADYEQYF. The rearrangement joins TRBV5-4 to TRBJ2-7; TRBD2 matches at 11 bases. Germline assignment: CDR1 SGHNT and CDR2 YYREEE (reference sequence). Trimming removed 3 bases from V and 3 bases from J; junction bases left unmatched: 2. This CDR3 region has 14 residues. Complete variable domain (other parts from reference TRBV5-4 and TRBJ2-7): ETGVTQSPTHLIKTRGQQVTLRCSSQSGHNTVSWYQQALGQGPQFIFQYYREEENGRGNFPPRFSGLQFPNYSSELNVNALELDDSALYLCASSWGLADYEQYFGPGTRLTVT.

The chain recombines TRBV14 with TRBJ2-1, with D possibly called TRBD1 or TRBD2 (5 bases each). The V end was cut by 0 bases, the J end by 0 bases, with 24 bases between. Germline V gene data show CDR1 as SGHDN and CDR2 as FVKESK. CDR3 size: 21 residues. The CDR3 reads CASSQDPRAARRGYSYNEQFF. As DNA, the CDR3 is TGTGCCAGCAGCCAAGATCCGAGGGCGGCAAGAAGGGGCTACTCCTACAATGAGCAGTTCTTC.

For this clone: The sample carries other DNA sequences with the same CDR3. The chain employs TRBV27 and TRBJ2-7; D is possibly TRBD2 (5 bases). The ends were cut back, 6 bases at V and 3 bases at J, with 12 bases in the middle. The germline V gene has CDR1 MNHEY and CDR2 SMNVEV (reference sequence). The CDR3 runs to 13 residues. The CDR3 region has the DNA TGTGCCAGCAGCCTACTCGGGGACTACGAGCAGTACTTC. This translates into CASSLLGDYEQYF.

The gene calls are TRBV29-1 and TRBJ2-1; 10 bases align to TRBD2. Germline-derived CDR1 and CDR2 are SQVTM and ANQGSEA. After removal of 3 bases from V and 0 bases from J, the junction contained 5 bases not matched to a gene. The length of the CDR3 is 16 residues. CDR3 amino acids: CSVDGLAESSYNEQFF. The DNA for the CDR3 is TGCAGCGTTGATGGACTAGCGGAAAGCTCCTACAATGAGCAGTTCTTC.

This sequence joins TRBV7-6 and TRBJ2-7, with 10 nucleotides matching TRBD2. Per the germline V gene, CDR1 is SGHVS and CDR2 is FNYEAQ. CDR3 length: 13 amino acids. V gave up 5 bases and J gave up 5 bases; unmatched junction bases: 3. CDR3: CASSRLAGDEQYF. CDR3 nucleotide sequence: TGTGCCAGCAGCCGCCTAGCGGGAGACGAGCAGTACTTC.

J is TRBJ2-7 and V is TRBV28; no clear D. Trimming took off 5 bases at V and 2 bases at J, with 13 bases between the two ends. This CDR3 region has 14 residues. The germline V gene has CDR1 MDHEN and CDR2 SYDVKM. CDR3 DNA sequence: TGTGCCAGCAGTACCCTAGACTGGACCTACGAGCAGTACTTC. Amino acid sequence: CASSTLDWTYEQYF.

The V gene is TRBV7-8, the J gene TRBJ1-2; 7 positions agree with TRBD1. Germline lookup yields CDR1 SGHVS and CDR2 FQNEAQ. The CDR3 spans 13 residues. Trimming at V came to 5 bases and at J to 6 bases, leaving 6 bases not matched to a gene. In DNA form, the CDR3 reads TGTGCCAGCAGCCCTGACAGGGTAGATGGCTACACCTTC. Translating it yields CASSPDRVDGYTF.

The V call is TRBV5-5, the J call TRBJ2-7; 8 nucleotides match TRBD2. Germline V gene lookup returns CDR1 SGHKS and CDR2 YYEKEE (reference sequence). This CDR3 has 12 amino acids. Trimming cost V 4 bases and J 7 bases; bases outside gene matches: 4. The CDR3 DNA reads TGTGCCAGCAGCAGGACTAGCCAAGAGCAGTACTTC. Protein product: CASSRTSQEQYF.

The chain links TRBV6-5 to TRBJ2-7; 10 bases are a match to TRBD1. V shed 4 bases and J 6 bases; nucleotides not matched to a gene: 3. CDR3 length equals 13 residues. Germline values: CDR1 MNHEY, CDR2 SVGAGI. CDR3: CASSSGQGTEQYF. CDR3 sequence (DNA): TGTGCCAGCAGTTCGGGACAGGGGACCGAGCAGTACTTC.

V gene TRBV9 combines with J gene TRBJ2-7; D is possibly TRBD1 or TRBD2 (5 bases each). Germline values: CDR1 SGDLS, CDR2 YYNGEE. The V gene lost 0 bases and the J gene lost 2 bases, with 12 bases spanning the gap. CDR3 size: 15 residues. The CDR3 loop reads CASSVGGLATYEQYF. CDR3 bases: TGTGCCAGCAGCGTAGGGGGGTTGGCTACCTACGAGCAGTACTTC. The variable domain in full, completed from reference TRBV9 and TRBJ2-7, reads DSGVTQTPKHLITATGQRVTLRCSPRSGDLSVYWYQQSLDQGLQFLIQYYNGEERAKGNILERFSAQQFPDLHSELNLSSLELGDSALYFCASSVGGLATYEQYFGPGTRLTVT.

This clone has just one count. The chain carries TRBV4-1 and TRBJ2-2; D uncertain. Germline CDR1 reads MGHRA; CDR2 reads YSYEKL. This CDR3 is 13 amino acids long. V dropped 1 base and J dropped 6 bases, with 6 bases sitting between them. For the CDR3, the DNA is TGCGCCAGCAGCCAAGCAGGATCCGGGGAGCTGTTTTTT. It translates to CASSQAGSGELFF.

The table lists this clone with a count of one. CDR3 residues: CASSLEFGTSAYNEQFF. In nucleotides, the CDR3 is TGTGCCAGCAGCTTAGAGTTCGGGACTAGCGCTTACAATGAGCAGTTCTTC. V gene TRBV11-2 combines with J gene TRBJ2-1; TRBD2 aligns across 10 bases. The CDR3 contains 17 residues. Germline CDR1 is SGHAT and CDR2 is FQNNGV. The trim removed 0 bases at V and 4 bases at J, leaving 6 bases unmatched.